This TCR beta chain is drawn from a study of preoperative IRX-2 immunotherapy in early breast cancer. V lost 5 bases and J lost 2, with 13 bases in between. The CDR3 totals 14 residues. The germline CDR1 and CDR2 sequences are LNHDA and SQIVND (reference sequence). Here immunoSEQ multiplex PCR was the method, and the copy in TCRdb shows in-frame clones only, minus some. The table includes more than 3,000 clones, about 71% detected once. Treatment specified: preoperative locoregional IRX-2 cytokine immunotherapy. This chain connects TRBV19 to TRBJ2-7; D may be TRBD1 (6 bases). Material: tumor tissue, obtained after IRX-2 immunotherapy. The receptor's source is a human donor with breast cancer. Here the CDR3 reads CASSSQTGPYEQYF. The CDR3 coding sequence is TGTGCCAGTAGTTCACAGACAGGACCCTACGAGCAGTACTTC.